This T cell receptor (beta chain) derives from a study of beta chain features in type 1 diabetes. General study findings and limits: Patients showed naive, central memory and Treg TCRB repertoires that appeared more similar than those of healthy donors. High-TCR-expressing cells could be over-represented by cDNA sequencing. Moderate but significant shortening of TCRB CDR3s was recorded in all four CD4+ subsets from Type 1 diabetes patients.

V lost 2 bases to trimming and J lost 0 bases; unmatched junction nucleotides: 6. The CDR3 loop spans 16 amino acids. Germline V lookup: CDR1 SGHRS, CDR2 YFSETQ. Reverse transcribing all isolated RNA meant expressed TCRB transcripts were sequenced. Deep immunoSEQ sequencing covered naive, central memory and regulatory T cell samples. Sequencing used immunoSEQ multiplex PCR; TCRdb keeps in-frame clones, though not all of them. This repertoire shows more than 250,000 clones, roughly an eighth found once; its top ten account for around 0.016%. A word on this clone: What it binds is not known.

The sequenced sample was naive CD4+ T cells from blood. The chain is built from TRBV5-1 and TRBJ2-3; 7 bases are shared with TRBD2. This TCR was sampled from a man younger than 45 with type 1 diabetes. The chain's CDR3 is CASSLLLAESTDTQYF. For the CDR3, the DNA is TGCGCCAGCAGCTTACTGCTAGCGGAAAGCACAGATACGCAGTATTTT.